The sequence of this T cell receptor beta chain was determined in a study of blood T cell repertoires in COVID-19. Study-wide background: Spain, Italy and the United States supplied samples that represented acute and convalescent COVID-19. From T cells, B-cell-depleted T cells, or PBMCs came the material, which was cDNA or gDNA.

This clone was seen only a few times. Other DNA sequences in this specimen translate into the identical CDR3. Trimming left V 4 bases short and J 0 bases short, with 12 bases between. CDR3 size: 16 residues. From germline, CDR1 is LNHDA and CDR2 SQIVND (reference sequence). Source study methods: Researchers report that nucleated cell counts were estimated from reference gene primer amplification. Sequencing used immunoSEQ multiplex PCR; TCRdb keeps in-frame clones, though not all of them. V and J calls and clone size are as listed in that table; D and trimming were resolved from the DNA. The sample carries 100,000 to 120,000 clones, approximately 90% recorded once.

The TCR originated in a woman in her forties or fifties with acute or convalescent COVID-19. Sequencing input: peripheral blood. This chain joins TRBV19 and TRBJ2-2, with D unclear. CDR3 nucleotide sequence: TGTGCCAGTAGTAAGGCCATGGGCGCGAACACCGGGGAGCTGTTTTTT. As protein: CASSKAMGANTGELFF.